Below, one TCR beta chain is given with its context. The antigen this receptor binds is unknown. There are no base qualities to consult, and no much larger clone falls within one base. The data were taken from a study of PD-L1 blockade in urothelial cancer (dated by TCRdb to about 2017). Looking at the study overall: About 90% of the 29 patients were males with bladder-origin urothelial cancer, and about 65% of the roughly 30 reported a prior smoking history. Blood samples yielded a median of around 150,000 T cells and some 80,000 unique TCRs, with median clonality roughly 0.082. Patients had an ECOG performance status of 0 or 1 and had received between 0 and 3 prior chemotherapy regimens. In the same patients, pretreatment tumors underwent whole exome sequencing and RNA sequencing in addition to TCR sequencing. Progression-free survival longer than 6 months counted as durable clinical benefit, and TCR features were additionally tested against both progression-free and overall survival. TCR sequencing covered pretreatment tumor samples and matched, serially collected peripheral blood taken before and after atezolizumab treatment. Durable clinical benefit was achieved by nine patients but not by the remaining 20. Twenty-nine patients had pretreatment blood TCR-seq, some 24 had at least one posttreatment blood collection, and some 24 had tumor TCR-seq. The study, an exploratory multi-omic analysis, examined somatic, immune and clinical correlates of response to PD-L1 blockade with atezolizumab in urothelial cancer. Blood samples were analyzed 3 weeks after the start of treatment (second dose) and 6 weeks after the start of treatment.

CDR1 SGHVS and CDR2 FNYEAQ are derived from the germline V gene. CDR3 length: 13 amino acids, cysteine to phenylalanine. CDR3 DNA is the only sequence kept; it has 39 bases, read in frame from the first base. Trimming takes 5 bases from V and 1 base from J, and the germline ends sit 3 bases apart. Study-wide findings and limitations: A pretreatment peripheral blood TCR clonality below the median was linked to improved progression-free and overall survival. Because the sample size was small (n = 29) and many of the analyses were exploratory, the results are meant to be hypothesis-generating. Among patients with durable benefit, tumor-associated TCR clones showed greater expansion in peripheral blood 3 weeks after treatment started (n ≈ 24, p = 0.022).

What the time point label conveys for this sample: pretreatment peripheral blood. The Qiagen DNeasy Blood extraction kit was used to purify genomic DNA from total PBMCs and tumor samples. PBMCs were collected pretreatment and during treatment, and were isolated and stored as previously described. To estimate absolute template abundance from read counts, synthetic TCR analog templates were spiked into each PCR. Using the immunoSEQ assay, TCRbeta CDR3 regions were amplified from genomic DNA with bias-controlled V and J gene primers. Rearranged TCRbeta segments were sequenced at approximately 20X coverage. As for how the authors treated the data: Clustering was used to correct sequencing errors, and CDR3s were annotated against IMGT to assign V, D and J genes. Downstream analyses used only productive TCRbeta rearrangements, leaving out any out-of-frame or stop-codon sequences. To compute clonality, Shannon entropy was normalized by the log of the number of unique productive sequences and then subtracted from one. Clones differing between time points or between blood and tumor were identified by Fisher's exact test with Benjamini-Hochberg correction at adjusted p below 0.01. This immuneACCESS table, as held by TCRdb, lists in-frame sequences with V and J called but not all clones. Of the missing ones, under half trace to an unresolved V gene in checked studies; the others have no known cause. The D gene and trimming were derived from the DNA, and the V and J assignments and clone size from that table. The sample data list some 45,000 clones, and 70% to 90% of these were observed just once. The ten largest account for roughly 25% of the sample.

The clonotype was recovered from a donor at least 40 years old with urothelial cancer. The rearranged segments are TRBV7-6 and TRBJ2-6; the D gene cannot be named for sure. The sequencing here drew on PBMCs, taken around atezolizumab (anti-PD-L1) treatment. The sequenced DNA is TGTGCCAGCAGCCGTTCTGGGGCCAACGTCCTGACTTTC. Its translation reads: CASSRSGANVLTF.